This T cell receptor (beta chain) was sequenced for a study of monozygotic twins with cystic fibrosis. Study findings and constraints: Nucleotide-identical clonotype sharing was significantly higher within monozygotic CF twin pairs than between unrelated CF individuals.

Germline lookup yields CDR1 MNHNY and CDR2 SVGAGI (reference sequence). The CDR3 has 14 amino acids. With 6 bases removed from V and 8 bases from J, the gap between germline ends came to 16 bases. Some clones are missing from TCRdb's copy, which holds only in-frame ones; the method was immunoSEQ multiplex PCR. The data hold about 22,000 clones, with about 97% observed a single time. This clone was seen just once. Its antigen remains unknown. This sequence was found in a girl aged 10 to 17 with cystic fibrosis. Source material: blood. The V call is TRBV6-6, the J call TRBJ1-4, with D perhaps matching TRBD1 (6 bases). CDR3 DNA: TGTGCCAGCAGCTCCAAGAGGGGGGAAGAAAAACTGTTTTTT. This gives the protein CASSSKRGEEKLFF.